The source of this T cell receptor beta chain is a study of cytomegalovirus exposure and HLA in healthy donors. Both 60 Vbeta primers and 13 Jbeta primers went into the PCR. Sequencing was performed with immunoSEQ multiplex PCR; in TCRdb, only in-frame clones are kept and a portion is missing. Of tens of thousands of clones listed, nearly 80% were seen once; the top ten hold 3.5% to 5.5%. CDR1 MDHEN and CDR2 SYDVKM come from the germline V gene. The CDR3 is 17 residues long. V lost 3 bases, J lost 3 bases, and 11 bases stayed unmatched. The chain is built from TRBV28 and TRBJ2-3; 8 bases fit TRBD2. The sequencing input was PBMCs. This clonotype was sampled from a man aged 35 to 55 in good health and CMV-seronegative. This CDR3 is CASSLREARALTDTQYF. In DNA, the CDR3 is TGTGCCAGCAGTTTGCGGGAGGCCCGCGCGTTAACAGATACGCAGTATTTT.